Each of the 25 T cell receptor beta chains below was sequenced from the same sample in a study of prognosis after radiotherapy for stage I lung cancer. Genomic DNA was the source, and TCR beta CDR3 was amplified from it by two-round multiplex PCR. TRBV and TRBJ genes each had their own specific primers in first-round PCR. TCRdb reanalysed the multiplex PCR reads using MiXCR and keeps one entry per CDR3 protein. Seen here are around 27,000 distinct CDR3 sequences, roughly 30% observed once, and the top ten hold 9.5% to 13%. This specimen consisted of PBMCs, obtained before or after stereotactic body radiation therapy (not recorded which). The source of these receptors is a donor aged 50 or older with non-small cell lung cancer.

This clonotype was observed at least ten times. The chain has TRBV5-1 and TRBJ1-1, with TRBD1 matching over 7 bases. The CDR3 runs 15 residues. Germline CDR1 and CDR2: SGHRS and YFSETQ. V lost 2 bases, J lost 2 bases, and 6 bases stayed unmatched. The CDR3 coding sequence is TGCGCCAGCAGCTTACCGGGACAGATAAACACTGAAGCTTTCTTT. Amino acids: CASSLPGQINTEAFF. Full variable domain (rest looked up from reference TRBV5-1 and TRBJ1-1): KAGVTQTPRYLIKTRGQQVTLSCSPISGHRSVSWYQQTPGQGLQFLFEYFSETQRNKGNFPGRFSGRQFSNSRSEMNVSTLELGDSALYLCASSLPGQINTEAFFGQGTRLTVV.

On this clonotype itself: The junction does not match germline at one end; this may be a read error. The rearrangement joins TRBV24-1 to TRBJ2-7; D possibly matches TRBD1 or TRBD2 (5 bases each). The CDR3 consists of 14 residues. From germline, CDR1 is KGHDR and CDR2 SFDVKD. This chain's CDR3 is CDTSHRHSGYAQYF. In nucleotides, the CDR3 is TGTGACACCAGTCACAGGCACTCGGGGTACGCGCAGTACTTC.

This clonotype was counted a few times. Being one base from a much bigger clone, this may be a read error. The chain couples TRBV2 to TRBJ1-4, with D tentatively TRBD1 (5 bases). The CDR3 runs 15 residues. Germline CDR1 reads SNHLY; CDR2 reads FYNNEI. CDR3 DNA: TGTGCCAGCAGTGTCTCGGGGGGAGAAGAGGAAAAACTGCTTTTT. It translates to CASSVSGGEEEKLLF.

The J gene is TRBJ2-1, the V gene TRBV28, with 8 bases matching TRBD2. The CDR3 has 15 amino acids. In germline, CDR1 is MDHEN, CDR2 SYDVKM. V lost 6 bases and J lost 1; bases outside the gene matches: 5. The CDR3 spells CASRDGGASYNEQFF. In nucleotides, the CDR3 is TGTGCCAGCAGAGACGGGGGGGCTTCCTACAATGAGCAGTTCTTC. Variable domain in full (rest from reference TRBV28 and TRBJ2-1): DVKVTQSSRYLVKRTGEKVFLECVQDMDHENMFWYRQDPGLGLRLIYFSYDVKMKEKGDIPEGYSVSREKKERFSLILESASTNQTSMYLCASRDGGASYNEQFFGPGTRLTVL.

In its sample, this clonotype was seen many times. DNA for the CDR3: TGTGCCTGGAGTCGCGAAGGGGTTAAGAATGAAAAACTGTTTTTT. Its translation is CAWSREGVKNEKLFF. The chain employs TRBV30 and TRBJ1-4, with a tentative D call TRBD1 (5 bases). This CDR3 has 15 amino acids. Germline CDR1 GTSNPN, CDR2 SVGIG (reference sequence). V dropped 2 bases and J dropped 5 bases, with 15 bases sitting between them.

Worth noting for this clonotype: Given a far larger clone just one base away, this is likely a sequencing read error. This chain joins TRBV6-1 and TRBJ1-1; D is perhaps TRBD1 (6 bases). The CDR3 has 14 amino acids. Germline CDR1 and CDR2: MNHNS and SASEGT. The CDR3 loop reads CASRDTDRNTQAFF. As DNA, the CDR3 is TGTGCTAGCAGGGACACAGACAGGAACACTCAAGCTTTCTTT.

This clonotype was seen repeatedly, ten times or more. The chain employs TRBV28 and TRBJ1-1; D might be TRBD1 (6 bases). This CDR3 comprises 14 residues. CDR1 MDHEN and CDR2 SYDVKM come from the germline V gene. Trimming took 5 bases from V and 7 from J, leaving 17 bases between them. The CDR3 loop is CASSPTDSRVEAFF. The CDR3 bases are TGTGCCAGCAGTCCGACGGACAGTCGGGTTGAAGCTTTCTTT.

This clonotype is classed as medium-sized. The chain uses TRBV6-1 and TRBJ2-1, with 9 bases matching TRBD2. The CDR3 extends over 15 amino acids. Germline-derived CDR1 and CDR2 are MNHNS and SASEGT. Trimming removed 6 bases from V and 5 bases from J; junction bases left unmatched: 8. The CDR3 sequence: CASSVTSGPNNEQFF. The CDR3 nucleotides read TGTGCCAGCAGCGTGACTAGCGGTCCTAACAATGAGCAGTTCTTC.

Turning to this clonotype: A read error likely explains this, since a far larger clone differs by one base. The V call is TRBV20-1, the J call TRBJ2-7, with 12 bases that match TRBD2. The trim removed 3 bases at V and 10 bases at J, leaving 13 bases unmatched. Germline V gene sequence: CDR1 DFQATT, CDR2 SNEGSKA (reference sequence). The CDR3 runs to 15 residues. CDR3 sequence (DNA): TGCAGTGCTAGGCGGACTAGCGGGATACAAGATACCCAGTACTTC. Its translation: CSARRTSGIQDTQYF.

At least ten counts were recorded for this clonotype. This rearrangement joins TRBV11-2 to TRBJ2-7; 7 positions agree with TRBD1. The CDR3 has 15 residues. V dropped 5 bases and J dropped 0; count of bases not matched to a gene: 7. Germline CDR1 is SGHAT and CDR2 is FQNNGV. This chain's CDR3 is CASSVGPGGSYEQYF. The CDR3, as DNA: TGTGCCAGCAGCGTAGGGCCAGGGGGCTCCTACGAGCAGTACTTC.

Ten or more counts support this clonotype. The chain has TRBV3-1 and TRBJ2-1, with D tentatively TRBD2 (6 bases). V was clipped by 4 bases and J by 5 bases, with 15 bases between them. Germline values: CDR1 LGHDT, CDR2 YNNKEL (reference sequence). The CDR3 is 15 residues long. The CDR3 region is CASSLNVGLNNEQFF. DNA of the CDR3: TGTGCCAGCAGCCTAAATGTGGGACTGAACAATGAGCAGTTCTTC.

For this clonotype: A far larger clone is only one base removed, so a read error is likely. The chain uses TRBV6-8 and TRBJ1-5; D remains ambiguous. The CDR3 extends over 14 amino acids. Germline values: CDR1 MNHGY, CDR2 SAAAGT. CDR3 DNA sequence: TGTGCCAGCACTGAGGGAGGCGGCAATCAGCCCCAGAATTTT. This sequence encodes CASTEGGGNQPQNF.

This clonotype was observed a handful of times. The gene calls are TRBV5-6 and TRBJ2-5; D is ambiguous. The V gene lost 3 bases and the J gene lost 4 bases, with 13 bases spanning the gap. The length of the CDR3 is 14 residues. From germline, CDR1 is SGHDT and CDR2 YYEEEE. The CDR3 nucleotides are TGTGCCAGCAGCTCCCACACCACCTCAGAGACCCAGTACTTC. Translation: CASSSHTTSETQYF.

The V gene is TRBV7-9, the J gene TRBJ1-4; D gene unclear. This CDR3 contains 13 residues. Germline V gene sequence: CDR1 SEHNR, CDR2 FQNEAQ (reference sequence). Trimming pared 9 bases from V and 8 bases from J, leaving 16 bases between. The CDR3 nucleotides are TGTGCCAGTCCCCCGGGCACGGAAGAAAAACTGTTTTTT. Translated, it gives CASPPGTEEKLFF.

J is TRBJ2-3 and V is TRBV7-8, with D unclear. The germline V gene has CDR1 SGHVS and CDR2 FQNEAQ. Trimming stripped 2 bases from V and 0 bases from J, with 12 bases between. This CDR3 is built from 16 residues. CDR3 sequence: CASSLSTTTSTDTQYF. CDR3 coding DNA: TGTGCCAGCAGCTTATCAACAACAACTAGCACAGATACGCAGTATTTT.

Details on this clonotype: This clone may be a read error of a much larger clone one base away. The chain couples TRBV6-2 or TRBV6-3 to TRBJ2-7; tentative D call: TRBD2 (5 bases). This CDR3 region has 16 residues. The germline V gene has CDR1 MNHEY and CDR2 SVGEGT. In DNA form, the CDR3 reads TGTGCCGGCAGTGAAATATATGGCGAGGGCTCCTACGAGCAGTACTTC. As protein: CAGSEIYGEGSYEQYF.

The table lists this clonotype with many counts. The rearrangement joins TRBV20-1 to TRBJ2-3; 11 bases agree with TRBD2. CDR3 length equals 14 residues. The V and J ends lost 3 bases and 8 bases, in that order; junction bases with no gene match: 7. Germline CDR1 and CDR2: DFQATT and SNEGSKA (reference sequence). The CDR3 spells CSARGLAEGFTQYF. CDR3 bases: TGCAGTGCTAGGGGACTAGCGGAGGGGTTTACGCAGTATTTT.

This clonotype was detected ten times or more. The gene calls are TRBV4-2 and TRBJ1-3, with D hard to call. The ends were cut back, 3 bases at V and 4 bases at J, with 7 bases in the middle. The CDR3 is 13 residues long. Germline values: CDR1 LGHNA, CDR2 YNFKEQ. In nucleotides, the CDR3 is TGTGCCAGCAGCCAGAGTAACGGAAACACCATATATTTT. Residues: CASSQSNGNTIYF.

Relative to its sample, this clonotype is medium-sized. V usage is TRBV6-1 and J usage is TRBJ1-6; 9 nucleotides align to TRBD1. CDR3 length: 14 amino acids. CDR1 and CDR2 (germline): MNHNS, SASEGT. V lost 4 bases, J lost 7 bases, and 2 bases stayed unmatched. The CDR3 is CASSGGTGNSPLHF. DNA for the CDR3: TGTGCCAGCAGTGGGGGGACAGGGAATTCACCCCTCCACTTT.

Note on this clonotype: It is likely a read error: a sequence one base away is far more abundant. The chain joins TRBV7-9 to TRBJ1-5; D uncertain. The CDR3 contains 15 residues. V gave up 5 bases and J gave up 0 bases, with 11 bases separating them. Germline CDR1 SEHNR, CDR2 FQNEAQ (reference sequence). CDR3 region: CASSPVHSSNQPQHF. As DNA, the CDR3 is TGTGCCAGCAGCCCCGTACACAGTAGCAATCAGCCCCAGCATTTT.

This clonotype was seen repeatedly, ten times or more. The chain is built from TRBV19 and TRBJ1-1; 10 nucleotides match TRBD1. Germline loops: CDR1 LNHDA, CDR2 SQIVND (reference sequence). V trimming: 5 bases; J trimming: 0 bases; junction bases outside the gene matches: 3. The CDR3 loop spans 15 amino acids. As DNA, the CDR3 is TGTGCCAGTAGTCCCGGGACAGGGGTGAACACTGAAGCTTTCTTT. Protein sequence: CASSPGTGVNTEAFF.

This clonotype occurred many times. The CDR3 spells CSARPTTGGLYEQYF. For the CDR3, the DNA is TGCAGTGCTAGACCTACAACAGGGGGCTTGTACGAGCAGTACTTC. This chain links TRBV20-1 with TRBJ2-7, with TRBD1 matching 9 bases. V was pared by 2 bases and J by 4 bases, with 9 bases of the junction left unmatched. The CDR3 runs to 15 residues. Looked up from germline, CDR1 is DFQATT and CDR2 is SNEGSKA (reference sequence).

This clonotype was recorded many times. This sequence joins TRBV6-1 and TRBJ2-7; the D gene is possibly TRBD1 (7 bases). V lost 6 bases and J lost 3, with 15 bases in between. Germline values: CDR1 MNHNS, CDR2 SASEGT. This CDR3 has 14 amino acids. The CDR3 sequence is CASRDQGGLYEQYF. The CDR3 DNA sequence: TGTGCCAGCAGAGATCAGGGGGGACTCTACGAGCAGTACTTC.

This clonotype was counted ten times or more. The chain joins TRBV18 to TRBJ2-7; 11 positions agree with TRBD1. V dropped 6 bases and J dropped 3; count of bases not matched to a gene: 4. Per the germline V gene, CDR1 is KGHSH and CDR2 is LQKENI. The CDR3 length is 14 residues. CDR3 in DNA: TGTGCCAGCTCCAAGGGACAGGGGGTCTACGAGCAGTACTTC. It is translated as CASSKGQGVYEQYF.

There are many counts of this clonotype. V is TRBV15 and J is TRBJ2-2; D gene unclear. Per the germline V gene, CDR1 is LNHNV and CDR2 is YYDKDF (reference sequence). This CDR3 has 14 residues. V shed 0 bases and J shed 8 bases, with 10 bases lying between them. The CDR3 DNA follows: TGTGCCACCAGCAGAGATACGACGGCAGGGGAGCTGTTTTTT. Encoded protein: CATSRDTTAGELFF.